Below are 2 T cell receptor beta chains sequenced from a single sample in a study of cytomegalovirus exposure and HLA in healthy donors. The PCR contained 60 Vbeta and 13 Jbeta primers. Using immunoSEQ multiplex PCR, the repertoire was profiled, and TCRdb retains in-frame clones only, with some absent. This sample has under 200,000 clones; around 74% occur once, and the top ten carry approximately 1.3%. The specimen was PBMCs. Receptors originate from a man aged 18 to 35 in good health and CMV-seronegative.

This chain joins TRBV6-1 and TRBJ2-1, with TRBD1 identical over 8 bases. V shed 4 bases, J shed 6 bases, and the junction held 5 bases outside the gene matches. Germline assignment: CDR1 MNHNS and CDR2 SASEGT. CDR3 length: 14 residues. CDR3 loop: CASSATGEGNEQFF. Here the CDR3 DNA reads TGTGCCAGCAGTGCGACAGGGGAAGGCAATGAGCAGTTCTTC.

The chain is built from TRBV28 and TRBJ1-3, with D maybe TRBD1 (6 bases). This CDR3 comprises 16 residues. The V end lost 6 bases, the J end lost 0 bases, and 15 bases lay between the germline ends. The germline CDR1 and CDR2 sequences are MDHEN and SYDVKM. CDR3 in DNA: TGTGCCAGCAGACAATCCGGGACAATCTCTGGAAACACCATATATTTT. Translation: CASRQSGTISGNTIYF. Full variable domain (rest looked up from reference TRBV28 and TRBJ1-3): DVKVTQSSRYLVKRTGEKVFLECVQDMDHENMFWYRQDPGLGLRLIYFSYDVKMKEKGDIPEGYSVSREKKERFSLILESASTNQTSMYLCASRQSGTISGNTIYFGEGSWLTVV.